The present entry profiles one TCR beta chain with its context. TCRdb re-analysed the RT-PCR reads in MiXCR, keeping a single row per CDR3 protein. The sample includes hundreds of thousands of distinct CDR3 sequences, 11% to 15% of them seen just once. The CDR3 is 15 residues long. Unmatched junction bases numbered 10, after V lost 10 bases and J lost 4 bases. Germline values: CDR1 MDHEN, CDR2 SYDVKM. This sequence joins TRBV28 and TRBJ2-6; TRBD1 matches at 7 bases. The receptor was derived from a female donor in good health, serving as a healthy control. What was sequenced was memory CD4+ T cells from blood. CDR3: CATKRTGVGANVLTF. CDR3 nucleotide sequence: TGTGCCACCAAACGCACAGGGGTCGGGGCCAACGTCCTGACTTTC.